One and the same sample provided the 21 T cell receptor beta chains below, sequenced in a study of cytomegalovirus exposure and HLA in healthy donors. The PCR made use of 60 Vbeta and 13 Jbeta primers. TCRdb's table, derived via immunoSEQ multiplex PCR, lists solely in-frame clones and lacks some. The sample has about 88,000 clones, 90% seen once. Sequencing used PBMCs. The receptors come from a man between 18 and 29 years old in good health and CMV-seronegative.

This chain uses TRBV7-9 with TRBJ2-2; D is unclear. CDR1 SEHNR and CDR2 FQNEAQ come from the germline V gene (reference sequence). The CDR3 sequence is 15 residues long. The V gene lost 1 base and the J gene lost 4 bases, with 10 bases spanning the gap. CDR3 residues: CASSLVETFTGELFF. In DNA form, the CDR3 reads TGTGCCAGCAGCTTAGTCGAGACTTTCACCGGGGAGCTGTTTTTT.

CDR3 nucleotide sequence: TGTGCCAGCAGCGGACAGGGATTCTACAATGAGCAGTTCTTC. This translates into CASSGQGFYNEQFF. The chain couples TRBV2 to TRBJ2-1; the match to TRBD1 covers 8 bases. The CDR3 runs 14 residues. CDR1 and CDR2 from the germline V gene are SNHLY and FYNNEI. After removal of 6 bases from V and 3 bases from J, the junction contained 4 bases not matched to a gene.

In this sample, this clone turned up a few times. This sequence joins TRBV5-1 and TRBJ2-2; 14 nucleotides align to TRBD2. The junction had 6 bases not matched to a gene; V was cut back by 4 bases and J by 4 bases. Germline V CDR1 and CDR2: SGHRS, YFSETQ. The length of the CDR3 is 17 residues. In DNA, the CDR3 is TGCGCCAGCAGCCCGGGACTAGCGGGAGCGGGCACCGGGGAGCTGTTTTTT. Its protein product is CASSPGLAGAGTGELFF.

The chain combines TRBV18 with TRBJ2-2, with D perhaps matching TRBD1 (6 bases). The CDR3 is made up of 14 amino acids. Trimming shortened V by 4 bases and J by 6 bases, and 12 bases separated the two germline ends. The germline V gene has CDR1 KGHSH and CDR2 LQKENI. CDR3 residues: CASSLTTGPGELFF. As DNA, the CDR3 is TGTGCCAGCTCACTAACGACAGGACCCGGGGAGCTGTTTTTT.

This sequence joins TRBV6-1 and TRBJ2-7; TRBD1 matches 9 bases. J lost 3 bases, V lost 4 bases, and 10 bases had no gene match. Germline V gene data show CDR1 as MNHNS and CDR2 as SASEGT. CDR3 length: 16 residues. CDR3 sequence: CASSVISRQGVYEQYF. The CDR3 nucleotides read TGTGCCAGCAGTGTTATAAGTAGACAGGGGGTCTACGAGCAGTACTTC.

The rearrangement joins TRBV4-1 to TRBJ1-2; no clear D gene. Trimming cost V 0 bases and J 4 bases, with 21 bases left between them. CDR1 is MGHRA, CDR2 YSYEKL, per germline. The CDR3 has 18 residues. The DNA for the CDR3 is TGCGCCAGCAGCCAAGATTTCGGGGATGTGACCGGAGCCTATGGCTACACCTTC. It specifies CASSQDFGDVTGAYGYTF.

The CDR3 DNA reads as TGTGCCAGCTCACAAACCTCGGGACAGACCTACGAGCAGTACTTC. This codes for CASSQTSGQTYEQYF. The chain joins TRBV18 to TRBJ2-7, with 7 bases that match TRBD1. Trimming at V came to 4 bases and at J to 2 bases, leaving 8 bases not matched to a gene. This CDR3 contains 15 residues. The germline V gene has CDR1 KGHSH and CDR2 LQKENI.

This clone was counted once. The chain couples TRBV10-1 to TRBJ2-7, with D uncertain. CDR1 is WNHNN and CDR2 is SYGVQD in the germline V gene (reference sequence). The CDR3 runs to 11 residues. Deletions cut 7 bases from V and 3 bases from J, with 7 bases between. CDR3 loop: CASKAIYEQYF. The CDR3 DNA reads TGCGCCAGCAAAGCTATCTACGAGCAGTACTTC.

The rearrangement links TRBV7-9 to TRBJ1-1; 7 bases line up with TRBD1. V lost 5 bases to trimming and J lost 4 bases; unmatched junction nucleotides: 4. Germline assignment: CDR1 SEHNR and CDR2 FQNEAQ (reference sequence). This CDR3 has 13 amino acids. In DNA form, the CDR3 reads TGTGCCAGCAGCGAAAGACAGGGCACTGAAGCTTTCTTT. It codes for CASSERQGTEAFF.

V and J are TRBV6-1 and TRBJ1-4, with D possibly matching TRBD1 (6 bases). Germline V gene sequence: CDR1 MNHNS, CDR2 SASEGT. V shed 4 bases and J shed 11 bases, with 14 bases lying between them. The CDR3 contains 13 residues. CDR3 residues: CASSGSTGLKLFF. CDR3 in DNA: TGTGCCAGCAGTGGCTCAACAGGGTTGAAACTGTTTTTT.

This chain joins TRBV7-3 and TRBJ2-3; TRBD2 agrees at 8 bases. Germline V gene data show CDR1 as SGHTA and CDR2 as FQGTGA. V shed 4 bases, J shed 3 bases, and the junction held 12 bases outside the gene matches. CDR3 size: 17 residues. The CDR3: CASSSLREGRYTDTQYF. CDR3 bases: TGTGCCAGCAGCTCTCTCCGGGAGGGTAGATATACAGATACGCAGTATTTT.

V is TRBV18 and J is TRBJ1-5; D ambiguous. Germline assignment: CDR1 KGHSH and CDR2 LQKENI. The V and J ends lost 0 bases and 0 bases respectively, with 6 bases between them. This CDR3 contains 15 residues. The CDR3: CASSPPTDSNQPQHF. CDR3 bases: TGTGCCAGCTCACCACCAACAGATAGCAATCAGCCCCAGCATTTT.

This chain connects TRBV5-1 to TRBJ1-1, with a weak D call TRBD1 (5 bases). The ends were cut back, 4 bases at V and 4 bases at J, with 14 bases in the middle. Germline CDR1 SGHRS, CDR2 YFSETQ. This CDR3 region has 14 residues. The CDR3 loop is CASSRGGVSTEAFF. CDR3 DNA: TGCGCCAGCAGCCGGGGGGGGGTAAGCACTGAAGCTTTCTTT.

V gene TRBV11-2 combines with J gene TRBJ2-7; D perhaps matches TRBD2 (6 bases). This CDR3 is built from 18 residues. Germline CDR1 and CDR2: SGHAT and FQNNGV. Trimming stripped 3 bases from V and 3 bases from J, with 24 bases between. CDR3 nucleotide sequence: TGTGCCAGCAGCTTGGTTCCGCGTGACGGCGGGACCGACTACGAGCAGTACTTC. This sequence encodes CASSLVPRDGGTDYEQYF.

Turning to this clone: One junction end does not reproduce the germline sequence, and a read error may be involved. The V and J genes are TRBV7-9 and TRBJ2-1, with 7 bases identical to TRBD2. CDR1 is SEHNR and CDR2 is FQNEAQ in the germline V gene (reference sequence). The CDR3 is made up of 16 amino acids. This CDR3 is CSSSLTAGLGSNEQFF. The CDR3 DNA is TGTTCCAGCAGCTTAACGGCCGGACTAGGTTCCAATGAGCAGTTCTTC.

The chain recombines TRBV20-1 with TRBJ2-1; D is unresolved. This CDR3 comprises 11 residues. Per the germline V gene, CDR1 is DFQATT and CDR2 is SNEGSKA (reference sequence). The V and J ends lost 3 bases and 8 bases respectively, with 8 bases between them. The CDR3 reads CSASVADEQFF. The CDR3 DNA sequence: TGCAGTGCTAGTGTGGCAGATGAGCAGTTCTTC.

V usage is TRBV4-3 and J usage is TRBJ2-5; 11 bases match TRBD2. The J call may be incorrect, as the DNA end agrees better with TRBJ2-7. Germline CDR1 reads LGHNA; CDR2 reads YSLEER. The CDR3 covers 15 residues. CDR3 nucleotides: TGCGCCAGCAGCGACCAACTAGCGGGAGTATACGAGCAGTACTTC. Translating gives CASSDQLAGVYEQYF.

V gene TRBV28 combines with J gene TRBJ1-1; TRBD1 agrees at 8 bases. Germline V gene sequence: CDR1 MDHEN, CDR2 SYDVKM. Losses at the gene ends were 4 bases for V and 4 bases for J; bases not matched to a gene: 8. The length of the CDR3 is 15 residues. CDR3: CASSSPPQGATEAFF. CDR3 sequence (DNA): TGTGCCAGCAGTTCGCCCCCTCAGGGGGCCACTGAAGCTTTCTTT.

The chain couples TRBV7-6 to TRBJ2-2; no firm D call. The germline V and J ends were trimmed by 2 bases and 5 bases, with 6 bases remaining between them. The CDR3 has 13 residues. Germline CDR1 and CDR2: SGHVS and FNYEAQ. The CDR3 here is CASSLSLTGELFF. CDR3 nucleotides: TGTGCCAGCAGCTTATCCTTGACCGGGGAGCTGTTTTTT. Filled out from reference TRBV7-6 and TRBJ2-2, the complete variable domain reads GAGVSQSPRYKVTKRGQDVALRCDPISGHVSLYWYRQALGQGPEFLTYFNYEAQQDKSGLPNDRFSAERPEGSISTLTIQRTEQRDSAMYRCASSLSLTGELFFGEGSRLTVL.

CDR3 protein: CASSISPYSNQPQHF. As DNA, the CDR3 is TGTGCCAGTAGTATAAGCCCTTATAGCAATCAGCCCCAGCATTTT. The chain couples TRBV19 to TRBJ1-5, with D unresolved. Germline V gene lookup returns CDR1 LNHDA and CDR2 SQIVND (reference sequence). V was trimmed by 2 bases and J by 0 bases, leaving 8 bases between them. The CDR3 is made up of 15 amino acids.

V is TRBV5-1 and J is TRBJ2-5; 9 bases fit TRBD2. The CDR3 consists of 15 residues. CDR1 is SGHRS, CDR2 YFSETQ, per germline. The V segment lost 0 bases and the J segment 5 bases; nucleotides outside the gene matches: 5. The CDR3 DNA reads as TGCGCCAGCAGCTTGGTAGCGGGAGCGCGGGAGACCCAGTACTTC. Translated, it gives CASSLVAGARETQYF.